This is a list of T cell receptor beta chains from one sample in a study of blood T cell repertoires in COVID-19. Only in-frame clones appear in the TCRdb table, and some are missing; sequencing was by immunoSEQ multiplex PCR. The data contain fewer than 350,000 clones, 85% to 90% of them singletons. Input material: PBMCs or T cells enriched from blood (not recorded which). The receptors were sampled from a woman aged 18 to 35 with acute COVID-19. CDR3s include the opening cysteine and the closing phenylalanine or tryptophan. D genes are given only for firm matches. Clone sizes are given selectively: once, few, many, or a class where the clone is expanded.

d_call clone_size j_call v_call cdr3_nt cdr3_aa
NA NA TRBJ2-6 TRBV4-1 TGCGCCAGCAGCCAAGCCGGGGGTACTGGGGCCAACGTCCTGACTTTC CASSQAGGTGANVLTF
TRBD2 NA TRBJ2-1 TRBV4-2 TGTGCCAGCACTAAAATAGCGGGAGTCGACAATGAGCAGTTCTTC CASTKIAGVDNEQFF
TRBD2 NA TRBJ2-5 TRBV6-2/TRBV6-3 TGTGCCAGCAGTGGCGGGACTAGCGGGATTCAAGAGACCCAGTACTTC CASSGGTSGIQETQYF
TRBD2 NA TRBJ2-7 TRBV28 TGTGCCAGCAGTTTTTCCAGCGGGGGGAACGAGCAGTACTTC CASSFSSGGNEQYF
TRBD1 NA TRBJ2-6 TRBV3-1/TRBV3-2 TGTGCCAGCAGCCAGGCCGCTTTCAGGGGGTCTGGGGCCAACGTCCTGACTTTC CASSQAAFRGSGANVLTF
NA NA TRBJ2-7 TRBV5-4 TGTGCCAGCAGCTTGGGCCTAGGGGTTGACTACGAGCAGTACTTC CASSLGLGVDYEQYF
NA NA TRBJ2-3 TRBV6-5 TGTGCCAGCATGTTACGCGGGATCACAGATACGCAGTATTTT CASMLRGITDTQYF
TRBD2 NA TRBJ2-7 TRBV5-4 TGTGCCAGCAGCTTAACTAGCGGGGGGGGCCCTGCCTACGAGCAGTACTTC CASSLTSGGGPAYEQYF
NA once TRBJ2-1 TRBV10-3 TGTGCCATCAGTGAGTCAGGGGGAGGGCCCTATGAGCAGTTCTTC CAISESGGGPYEQFF
NA NA TRBJ2-5 TRBV6-5 TGTGCCAGCAGTTACTCGAGGCAGGGGGAGACCCAGTACTTC CASSYSRQGETQYF
NA NA TRBJ2-2 TRBV2 TGTGCCAGCAGGAAGGGACAGAACACCGGGGAGCTGTTTTTT CASRKGQNTGELFF
NA once TRBJ2-1 TRBV7-9 TGTGCCAGTTTTAGCCTTAGCTCCTACAATGAGCAGTTCTTC CASFSLSSYNEQFF
TRBD1 NA TRBJ2-1 TRBV9 TGTGCCAGCAGCGCAGAAAGTGGGACAGGGTTTCTCAATGAGCAGTTCTTC CASSAESGTGFLNEQFF